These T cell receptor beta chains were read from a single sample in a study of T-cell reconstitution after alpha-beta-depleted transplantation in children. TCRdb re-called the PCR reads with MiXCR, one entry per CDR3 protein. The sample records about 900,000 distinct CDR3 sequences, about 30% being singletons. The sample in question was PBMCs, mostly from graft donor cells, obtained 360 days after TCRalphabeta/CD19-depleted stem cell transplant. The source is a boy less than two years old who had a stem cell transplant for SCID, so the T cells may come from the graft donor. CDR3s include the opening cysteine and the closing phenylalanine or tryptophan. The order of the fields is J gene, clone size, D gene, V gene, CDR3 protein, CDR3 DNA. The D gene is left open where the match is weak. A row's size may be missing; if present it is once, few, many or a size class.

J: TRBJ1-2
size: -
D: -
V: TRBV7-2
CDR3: CANSLGGGYTF
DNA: TGTGCCAACAGCTTAGGGGGAGGCTACACCTTC

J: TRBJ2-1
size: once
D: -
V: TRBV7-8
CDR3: CASSLGAVRGAQDNEQFF
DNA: TGTGCCAGCAGCTTAGGGGCGGTACGGGGCGCCCAGGACAATGAGCAGTTCTTC

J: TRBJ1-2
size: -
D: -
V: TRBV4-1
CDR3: CASSQGTGRYGYTF
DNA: TGCGCCAGCAGCCAAGGCACAGGGCGCTATGGCTACACCTTC

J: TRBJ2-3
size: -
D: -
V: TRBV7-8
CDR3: CASSTQVTDTQYF
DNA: TGTGCCAGCAGCACTCAGGTCACAGATACGCAGTATTTT

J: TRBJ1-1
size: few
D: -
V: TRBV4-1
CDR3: CASSQVRNTEAFF
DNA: TGTGCCAGCAGCCAAGTAAGGAACACTGAAGCTTTCTTT

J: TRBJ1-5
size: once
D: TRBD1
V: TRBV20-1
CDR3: CSAPRQGIGQPQHF
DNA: TGCAGTGCTCCGCGACAGGGTATTGGTCAGCCCCAGCATTTT

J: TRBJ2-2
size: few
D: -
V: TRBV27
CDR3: CASRMPTRAGNTGELFF
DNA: TGTGCCAGCAGAATGCCTACCAGGGCCGGGAACACCGGGGAGCTGTTTTTT

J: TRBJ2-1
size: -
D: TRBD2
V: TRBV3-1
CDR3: CASSQDRGHKGLAGGAQVFF
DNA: TGTGCCAGCAGCCAAGATCGGGGACATAAGGGACTAGCGGGGGGGGCCCAGGTGTTCTTC

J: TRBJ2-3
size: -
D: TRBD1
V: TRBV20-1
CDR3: CSARGRGPIDTQYF
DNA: TGCAGTGCTAGAGGAAGGGGGCCCATAGATACGCAGTATTTT

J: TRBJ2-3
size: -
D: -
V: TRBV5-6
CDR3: CASSLGGGLYF
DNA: TGTGCCAGCAGCTTAGGAGGGGGCCTGTATTTT

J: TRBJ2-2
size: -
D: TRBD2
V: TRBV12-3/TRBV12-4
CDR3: CASSPVGGKDTGELFF
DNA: TGTGCCAGCAGTCCCGTGGGGGGGAAAGACACCGGGGAGCTGTTTTTT

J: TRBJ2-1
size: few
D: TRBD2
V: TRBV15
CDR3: CATSRGTSGGNEQFF
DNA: TGTGCCACCAGCAGAGGGACTAGCGGGGGGAATGAGCAGTTCTTC

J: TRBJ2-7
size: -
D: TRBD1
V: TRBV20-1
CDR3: CSARYGTAGADEQYF
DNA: TGCAGTGCTAGATACGGGACAGCTGGAGCGGACGAGCAGTACTTC

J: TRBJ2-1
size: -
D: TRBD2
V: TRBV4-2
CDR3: CASSQDLADQFF
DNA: TGTGCCAGCAGCCAAGATCTAGCGGACCAGTTCTTC

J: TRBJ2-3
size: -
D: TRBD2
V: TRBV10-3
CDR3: CAISRFSGGQTDTQYF
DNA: TGTGCCATCAGCCGATTTAGCGGGGGCCAGACAGATACGCAGTATTTT

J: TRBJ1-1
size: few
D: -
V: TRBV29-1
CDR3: CSVLKAGASTEAFF
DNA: TGCAGCGTTTTGAAAGCGGGGGCAAGCACTGAAGCTTTCTTT

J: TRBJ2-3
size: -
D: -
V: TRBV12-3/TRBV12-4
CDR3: CASSLVDSGDTQYF
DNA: TGTGCCAGCAGTTTAGTGGACAGCGGGGATACGCAGTATTTT

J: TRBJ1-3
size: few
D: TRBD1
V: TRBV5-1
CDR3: CASSTAMTGGGNTIYF
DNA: TGCGCCAGCAGCACGGCGATGACAGGGGGTGGAAACACCATATATTTT

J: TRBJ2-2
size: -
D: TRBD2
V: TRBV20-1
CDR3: CSARRRLAGTPWTGELFF
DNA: TGCAGTGCTAGACGAAGACTAGCGGGCACCCCGTGGACCGGGGAGCTGTTTTTT

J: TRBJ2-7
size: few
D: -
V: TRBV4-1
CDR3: CASSQDRGLYEQYF
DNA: TGCGCCAGCAGCCAAGACAGGGGCCTCTACGAGCAGTACTTC

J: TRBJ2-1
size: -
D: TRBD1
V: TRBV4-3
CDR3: CASSQEDRGDDEQFF
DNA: TGCGCCAGCAGCCAGGAAGACAGGGGAGACGATGAGCAGTTCTTC

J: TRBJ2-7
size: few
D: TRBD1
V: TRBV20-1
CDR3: CSAREPTGANEQYF
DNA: TGCAGTGCTAGAGAACCCACAGGGGCAAACGAGCAGTACTTC

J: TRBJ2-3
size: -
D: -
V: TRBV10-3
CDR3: CATGRRNSTDTQYF
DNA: TGTGCCACCGGGCGGCGGAATAGCACAGATACGCAGTATTTT

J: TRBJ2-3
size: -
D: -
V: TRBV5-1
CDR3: CASSWGMGTDTQYF
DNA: TGCGCCAGCAGCTGGGGAATGGGCACAGATACGCAGTATTTT

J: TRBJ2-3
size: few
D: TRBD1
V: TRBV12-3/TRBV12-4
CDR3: CASSPPGTGDSTDTQYF
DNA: TGTGCCAGCAGCCCGCCCGGGACAGGCGATAGCACAGATACGCAGTATTTT

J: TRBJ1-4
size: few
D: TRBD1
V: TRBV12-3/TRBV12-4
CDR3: CASSPGGAWHEKLFF
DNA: TGTGCCAGCAGCCCAGGGGGGGCCTGGCATGAAAAACTGTTTTTT

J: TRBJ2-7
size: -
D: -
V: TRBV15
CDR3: CATSPVGGAPSYEQYF
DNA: TGTGCCACCAGCCCTGTAGGGGGGGCCCCCTCCTACGAGCAGTACTTC

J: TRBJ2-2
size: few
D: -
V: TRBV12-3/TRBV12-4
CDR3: CASKAELPTGELFF
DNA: TGTGCCAGCAAGGCGGAACTTCCTACCGGGGAGCTGTTTTTT

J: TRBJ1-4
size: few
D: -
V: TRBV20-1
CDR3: CSARTHLGRGFGEKLFF
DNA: TGCAGTGCTAGGACCCATTTGGGACGGGGATTTGGGGAAAAACTGTTTTTT

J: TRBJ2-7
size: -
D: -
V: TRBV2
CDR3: CASRKVLTIHEQYF
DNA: TGTGCCAGCAGGAAGGTACTGACAATCCACGAGCAGTACTTC

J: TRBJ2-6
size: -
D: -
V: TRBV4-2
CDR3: CASSPGTAVSGANVLTF
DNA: TGTGCCAGCAGCCCCGGGACTGCAGTTTCTGGGGCCAACGTCCTGACTTTC

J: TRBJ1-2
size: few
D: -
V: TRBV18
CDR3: CASSRLADYGYTF
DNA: TGTGCCAGCTCACGGTTGGCAGACTATGGCTACACCTTC

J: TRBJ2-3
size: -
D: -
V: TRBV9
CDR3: CASSVGIPGDTQYF
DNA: TGTGCCAGCAGCGTAGGGATCCCGGGGGATACGCAGTATTTT